Reported below is one TCR beta chain. Its specificity is unknown. The entry originates in a study of vaccination and CD4 T cells after COVID-19. Researchers used the Oncomine TCR Beta short-read assay to sequence DNA from cultured CD4+ T cells. One entry per CDR3 protein results from TCRdb running MiXCR on the PCR reads. Among 8,000 or so distinct CDR3 sequences listed, around two fifths were seen once. Germline CDR1 reads SGHNT; CDR2 reads YYREEE (reference sequence). This CDR3 has 15 residues. The V segment lost 3 bases and the J segment 4 bases; nucleotides outside the gene matches: 10. The treatment is: approximately nine-day PBMC culture with coronavirus spike peptide pools or control peptides (ViraFEST assay). Gathering of the CD4+ T cells, from the unexposed donor, took place before the COVID-19 pandemic (2011-2018).

This TCR derives from a human donor in good health. The specimen sequenced was CD4+ T cells from blood, cultured in vitro. The chain joins TRBV5-4 to TRBJ2-7, with 7 bases lining up with TRBD1. The CDR3 here is CASSSPQGELYEQYF. Here the CDR3 DNA reads TGTGCCAGCAGCTCGCCCCAGGGGGAGCTTTACGAGCAGTACTTC.